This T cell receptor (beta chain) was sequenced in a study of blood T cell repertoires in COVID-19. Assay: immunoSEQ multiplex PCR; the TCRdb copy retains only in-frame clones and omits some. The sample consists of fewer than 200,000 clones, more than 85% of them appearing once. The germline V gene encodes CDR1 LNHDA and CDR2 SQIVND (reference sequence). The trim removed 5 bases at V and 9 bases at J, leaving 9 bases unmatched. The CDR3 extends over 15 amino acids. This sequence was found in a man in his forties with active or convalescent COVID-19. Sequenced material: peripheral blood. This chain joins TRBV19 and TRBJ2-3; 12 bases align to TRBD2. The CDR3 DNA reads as TGTGCCAGTAGTCCCCTAGCGGGGGGGCCCGGGACGCAGTATTTT. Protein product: CASSPLAGGPGTQYF.